This TCR beta chain was captured by sequencing in a study of blood T cells in healthy people across ages. Study details: Template switching caught about one barcoded beta molecule for each two T cells.

This clonotype was counted a few times. Using a J-beta primer mix together with a sample-barcoded 5' primer, a second PCR was run for roughly 7 to 12 cycles. TCRdb itself ran the 5' RACE reads through MiXCR, one entry per CDR3 protein. The table lists about 600,000 distinct CDR3 sequences, roughly 48% of them singletons. This CDR3 comprises 13 residues. The V end was cut by 5 bases, the J end by 4 bases, with 11 bases between. Germline CDR1 SGHAT, CDR2 FQNNGV. This sequence originates from an elderly man in good health. This rearrangement joins TRBV11-2 to TRBJ1-2, with D unresolved. Material: blood. CDR3 in DNA: TGTGCCAGCAGCCTTACAGAGCTCTATGGCTACACCTTC. Its protein product is CASSLTELYGYTF.